Listed here are 23 T cell receptor beta chains from one sample, sequenced in a study of tumor-infiltrating lymphocytes in oesophageal squamous cell carcinoma. TCRdb analysed the PCR reads with MiXCR anew, one entry per CDR3 protein. The top ten clones hold 30% to 45% of a sample with 21,000 or so distinct CDR3 sequences, more than 30% of them seen once. The sample consisted of esophageal tumor tissue. These receptors all come from a male donor with esophageal squamous cell carcinoma.

The chain is built from TRBV5-1 and TRBJ2-3; 7 bases are shared with TRBD2. The J call may be incorrect, as the DNA end agrees better with TRBJ2-2. The V gene's germline CDR1 is SGHRS and CDR2 YFSETQ. The CDR3 spans 13 residues. In nucleotides, the CDR3 is TGCGCCAGCAGCTGGAGCGGGGCCGGGGAGCTGTTTTTT. Its protein is CASSWSGAGELFF.

In this sample, this clonotype turned up many times. The chain has TRBV5-6 and TRBJ1-2; D might be TRBD1 (5 bases). The CDR3 extends over 16 amino acids. V dropped 2 bases and J dropped 0 bases, with 14 bases sitting between them. In germline, CDR1 is SGHDT, CDR2 YYEEEE. CDR3 nucleotide sequence: TGTGCCAGCAGCTTATCAAGGACATTAGCTAACTATGGCTACACCTTC. This codes for CASSLSRTLANYGYTF. Full variable domain (missing parts from reference TRBV5-6 and TRBJ1-2): DAGVTQSPTHLIKTRGQQVTLRCSPKSGHDTVSWYQQALGQGPQFIFQYYEEEERQRGNFPDRFSGHQFPNYSSELNVNALLLGDSALYLCASSLSRTLANYGYTFGSGTRLTVV.

This clonotype was counted many times. The gene calls are TRBV28 and TRBJ2-5; D is unclear. Trimming removed 2 bases from V and 6 bases from J, with 10 bases in between. This CDR3 comprises 13 residues. The germline CDR1 and CDR2 sequences are MDHEN and SYDVKM. CDR3 sequence (DNA): TGTGCCAGCAGTTTACCACGAACACAGACCCAGTACTTC. Residues: CASSLPRTQTQYF.

This clonotype appeared many times. The rearrangement links TRBV6-1 to TRBJ2-5; maybe TRBD1 (6 bases). The CDR3 sequence is 15 residues long. V was trimmed by 5 bases and J by 0 bases, leaving 13 bases between them. Germline lookup yields CDR1 MNHNS and CDR2 SASEGT. The CDR3 spells CASSRPTGHQETQYF. CDR3 DNA: TGTGCCAGCAGTCGTCCGACAGGACACCAAGAGACCCAGTACTTC.

This clonotype showed up many times. The chain carries TRBV12-5 and TRBJ2-7; TRBD2 matches 9 bases. The germline gives CDR1 LGHNT, CDR2 FRNRAP. CDR3 length: 17 residues. Trimming at V came to 3 bases and at J to 2 bases, leaving 11 bases not matched to a gene. CDR3 in amino acids: CASGFKNRLAETYEQYF. Written as DNA, the CDR3 is TGTGCTAGTGGTTTTAAGAACCGACTAGCGGAGACCTACGAGCAGTACTTC.

This chain uses TRBV7-8 with TRBJ2-6, with a tentative D call TRBD1 (5 bases). The CDR3 covers 16 residues. Germline V gene lookup returns CDR1 SGHVS and CDR2 FQNEAQ. The germline V and J ends were trimmed by 2 bases and 2 bases, with 10 bases remaining between them. The CDR3 region is CASSLQGLTGANVLTF. In nucleotides, the CDR3 is TGTGCCAGCAGCTTACAGGGCCTCACTGGGGCCAACGTCCTGACTTTC.

Many counts were recorded for this clonotype. The rearrangement uses TRBV24-1 and TRBJ2-3; D is ambiguous. Germline CDR1 KGHDR, CDR2 SFDVKD. The CDR3 is 13 amino acids. Trimming stripped 3 bases from V and 5 bases from J, with 8 bases between. The CDR3 sequence is CATSDDGLDTQYF. The CDR3 coding sequence is TGTGCCACCAGTGATGACGGTTTAGATACGCAGTATTTT.

The J gene is TRBJ2-7, the V gene TRBV27; possibly TRBD1 for D (5 bases). Trimming pared 5 bases from V and 9 bases from J, leaving 29 bases between. In germline, CDR1 is MNHEY, CDR2 SMNVEV (reference sequence). This CDR3 spans 17 amino acids. The CDR3 nucleotides read TGTGCCAGCAGTAATTACCGCAGGGTGAGAAGCACAGATACGCAGTACTTC. As protein: CASSNYRRVRSTDTQYF.

The rearrangement joins TRBV7-6 to TRBJ2-6, with TRBD1 identical over 8 bases. The DNA end lines up better with TRBJ2-5; the J call may be wrong. From germline, CDR1 is SGHVS and CDR2 FNYEAQ. There are 15 residues in the CDR3. The CDR3 loop reads CASSYGQGPQETQYF. CDR3 DNA: TGTGCCAGCAGCTACGGACAGGGACCCCAAGAGACCCAGTACTTC.

The V gene is TRBV27, the J gene TRBJ2-7; 11 nucleotides match TRBD2. The end of the DNA fits TRBJ2-5 better, so the J call may be wrong. There are 16 residues in the CDR3. The germline CDR1 and CDR2 sequences are MNHEY and SMNVEV (reference sequence). CDR3 coding DNA: TGTGCCAGCAGTTTTGGGGCTAGCGGGAGGTTGGAGACCCAGTACTTC. It encodes CASSFGASGRLETQYF.

There are many counts of this clonotype. This sequence joins TRBV24-1 and TRBJ2-7, with 11 bases fitting TRBD1. After removal of 1 base from V and 7 bases from J, the junction contained 11 bases not matched to a gene. Germline CDR1 is KGHDR and CDR2 is SFDVKD. The CDR3 is 17 residues long. The CDR3 DNA sequence: TGTGCCACCAGTGATTTCGCGGGGGGACAGGGGGTATATGAGCAGTACTTC. It yields the protein CATSDFAGGQGVYEQYF.

The DNA of the CDR3 is TGTGCCAGCAGCTTAGCATTAGGACACTCTTCTAGCACAGATACGCAGTATTTT. Amino acid sequence: CASSLALGHSSSTDTQYF. The J gene is TRBJ2-3, the V gene TRBV7-9, with D perhaps TRBD1 (5 bases). CDR1 SEHNR and CDR2 FQNEAQ come from the germline V gene (reference sequence). Trimming removed 0 bases from V and 0 bases from J, with 16 bases in between. This CDR3 is 18 amino acids long.

This clonotype rates as medium-sized (0.01 to 0.1%). This CDR3 is CASSLGPVGETQYF. The DNA for the CDR3 is TGTGCCAGCAGCTTAGGCCCGGTTGGGGAGACCCAGTACTTC. The rearrangement links TRBV7-2 to TRBJ2-5, with D hard to call. Germline loops: CDR1 SGHTA, CDR2 FQGNSA. V lost 1 base to trimming and J lost 5 bases, with 11 bases between them. This CDR3 is built from 14 residues.

This clonotype was counted ten times or more. This sequence may be a read error, since a much larger clone differs from it by one base. The J gene is TRBJ2-5, the V gene TRBV6-1; the D call may be TRBD1 or TRBD2 (5 bases each). The V gene lost 4 bases and the J gene lost 11 bases, with 14 bases spanning the gap. The CDR3 covers 12 residues. The germline CDR1 and CDR2 sequences are MNHNS and SASEGT. The CDR3 DNA follows: TGTGCCAGCAGTGGAGGGGAAAATGAGCAGTACTTC. This codes for CASSGGENEQYF.

Note on this clonotype: As the CDR3 is not closed by the conserved phenylalanine or tryptophan, this likely results from a read error. Because the CDR3's place on the DNA is in doubt, the DNA is left out and the CDR3 is given as listed by TCRdb. V and J are TRBV11-3 and TRBJ2-1. Germline loops: CDR1 SGHNT, CDR2 YENEEA. The CDR3 adds up to 10 amino acids, both ends counted. The CDR3 sequence is CASSLPEQYV.

Notes on this clonotype: The junction departs from the called germline gene at one end, perhaps through a read error. The chain carries TRBV3-1 and TRBJ2-3; maybe TRBD1 (5 bases). The CDR3 is 16 residues long. CDR1 is LGHDT and CDR2 is YNNKEL in the germline V gene (reference sequence). Written as DNA, the CDR3 is TGTGCCAGCAGCCAAGATTCAGGGTCTACGGGTTCACCCCTCCACTTC. Encoded protein: CASSQDSGSTGSPLHF.

The chain has TRBV5-6 and TRBJ1-6, with TRBD1 matching 9 bases. Losses at the gene ends were 3 bases for V and 4 bases for J; bases not matched to a gene: 5. CDR1 and CDR2 from the germline V gene are SGHDT and YYEEEE. This CDR3 contains 16 residues. As DNA, the CDR3 is TGTGCCAGCAGCTCACAGGGGGCTGGGTATAATTCACCCCTCCACTTT. As protein: CASSSQGAGYNSPLHF.

Note on this clonotype: An end of the junction does not agree with germline; a read error may underlie this. The chain joins TRBV5-4 to TRBJ2-5; 14 nucleotides match TRBD2. The DNA matches TRBJ2-1 better at its end, which makes the J call doubtful. Germline CDR1 is SGHNT and CDR2 is YYREEE (reference sequence). This CDR3 is built from 16 residues. DNA of the CDR3: TGCGCCAGCAGCTTGGGAGGGACTAGCGGGAGAAATGAGCAGTTCTTC. Translating gives CASSLGGTSGRNEQFF.

This clonotype occurred many times. The V and J genes are TRBV24-1 and TRBJ1-1; D is perhaps TRBD1 (5 bases). The CDR3 consists of 12 residues. Germline values: CDR1 KGHDR, CDR2 SFDVKD. Trimming took off 7 bases at V and 3 bases at J, with 8 bases between the two ends. CDR3 DNA sequence: TGTGCCACCAGGGGGCCCTACACTGAAGCTTTCTTT. Amino acids: CATRGPYTEAFF.

The table lists this clonotype with many counts. V gene TRBV5-1 combines with J gene TRBJ2-3; D unresolved. Germline V gene data show CDR1 as SGHRS and CDR2 as YFSETQ. The CDR3 sequence is 14 residues long. The germline V and J ends were trimmed by 2 bases and 2 bases, with 9 bases remaining between them. CDR3 sequence (DNA): TGCGCCAGCAGCTTTGACTCTTACACAGATACGCAGTATTTT. Translating gives CASSFDSYTDTQYF.

The CDR3 DNA reads as TGTGCCAGCAGTTTAGGTTACTCCTACGAGCAGTACTTC. Encoded protein: CASSLGYSYEQYF. The chain uses TRBV12-3 or TRBV12-4 and TRBJ2-7; D is ambiguous. The CDR3 has 13 amino acids. The germline V and J ends were trimmed by 1 base and 0 bases, with 4 bases remaining between them.

This clonotype was counted many times. This chain links TRBV11-2 with TRBJ2-7; possibly TRBD2 for D (5 bases). This CDR3 is 14 amino acids long. Germline V lookup: CDR1 SGHAT, CDR2 FQNNGV. V gave up 5 bases and J gave up 2 bases, with 13 bases separating them. This chain's CDR3 is CASSPYREAYEQYF. CDR3 DNA sequence: TGTGCCAGCAGCCCGTACCGGGAAGCCTACGAGCAGTACTTC.

With respect to this clonotype: A much larger clonotype is one base distant, so this may be a read error. The chain is built from TRBV12-3 or TRBV12-4 and TRBJ1-5, with 8 bases aligning to TRBD1. This CDR3 is 15 amino acids long. V dropped 3 bases and J dropped 5; count of bases not matched to a gene: 6. CDR3 DNA: TGTGCCAGCAGTTTGACCGACAGGGGCCATCAGCCCCAGCATTTT. This translates into CASSLTDRGHQPQHF.